This T cell receptor (beta chain) was profiled in a study of cytomegalovirus exposure and HLA in healthy donors. General observations from the study: Generally TCR sequences proved uncommon, though certain public TCRs appeared in numerous donors. Available immune exposure information covered CMV serostatus only. Researchers reported in a later analysis that a missense DCLRE1C variant was tied to TCR beta V- and J-gene trimming.

A remark on this clone: The antigen is undetermined. In the same sample, other DNA sequences code for this CDR3.

Amplification used 60 Vbeta primers and 13 Jbeta primers. Here immunoSEQ multiplex PCR was the method, and the copy in TCRdb shows in-frame clones only, minus some. Of over 100,000 clones in the sample, roughly 60% were seen once. The CDR3 has 11 amino acids. Germline CDR1 is MDHEN and CDR2 is SYDVKM. Trimming cost V 3 bases and J 6 bases, with 4 bases left between them. The source material was PBMCs. The TCR originated in a man aged 40-55 years in good health and CMV-seropositive. V gene TRBV28 combines with J gene TRBJ2-3; D gene ambiguous. CDR3 sequence (DNA): TGTGCCAGCAGTTTCAGGGATACGCAGTATTTT. Encoded protein: CASSFRDTQYF. The full variable domain, in which reference TRBV28 and TRBJ2-3 provide the parts outside the CDR3, is DVKVTQSSRYLVKRTGEKVFLECVQDMDHENMFWYRQDPGLGLRLIYFSYDVKMKEKGDIPEGYSVSREKKERFSLILESASTNQTSMYLCASSFRDTQYFGPGTRLTVL.